This T cell receptor (beta chain) was found in a study of T cells expressing NK-cell markers. On the study more broadly: Repertoire data for TCR beta were derived from sorted T cells (CD3+CD56+NKG2C+, CD3+CD56+NKG2C- and CD3+CD56-NKG2C+).

TCRdb reprocessed the 5' RACE reads; each CDR3 protein has one entry and no DNA is given. The ten top clones account for 20% to 25%, within a sample of some 190,000 distinct CDR3 sequences. As for this clonotype: Its antigen is not known.

Findings and limits, study-wide: Whether the expanded NKG2C+ T cell clones recognized HCMV remained unclear.

CDR3 length: 16 residues. Germline assignment: CDR1 SEHNR and CDR2 FQNEAQ (reference sequence). The chain is built from TRBV7-9 and TRBJ2-3. The sample taken for sequencing was blood T cells: a sorted CD56 or NKG2C T cell subset, CD4+ or CD8+ T cells, or bulk PBMC T cells (not recorded which). The TCR was taken from a man between 18 and 69 years old in good health. CDR3 sequence: CASSPVVEFGTDTQYF.